The next 19 T cell receptor beta chains were all read from a single sample in a study of blood T cell repertoires in COVID-19. Generated by immunoSEQ multiplex PCR, the TCRdb table keeps only in-frame clones and is missing some. Of under 200,000 clones detected, 75% to 90% appear once; the ten largest clones hold about 6.5%. The sequencing input was peripheral blood. The source of these receptors is a woman aged 35 to 49 with acute or convalescent COVID-19.

This clone was detected only a few times. V is TRBV30 and J is TRBJ2-2; the match to TRBD2 covers 8 bases. There are 14 residues in the CDR3. Germline V lookup: CDR1 GTSNPN, CDR2 SVGIG (reference sequence). In DNA, the CDR3 is TGTGCACAACTAGCGGAGCAGAACACCGGGGAGCTGTTTTTT. Translation: CAQLAEQNTGELFF.

V usage is TRBV28 and J usage is TRBJ1-4, with 9 bases that match TRBD1. This CDR3 region has 14 residues. Trimming cost V 8 bases and J 4 bases; bases outside gene matches: 5. Germline loops: CDR1 MDHEN, CDR2 SYDVKM. The CDR3 protein is CASRMTGGNEKLFF. CDR3 DNA: TGTGCCAGCCGAATGACAGGGGGTAATGAAAAACTGTTTTTT. The variable domain in full, with the rest retrieved from reference TRBV28 and TRBJ1-4, is DVKVTQSSRYLVKRTGEKVFLECVQDMDHENMFWYRQDPGLGLRLIYFSYDVKMKEKGDIPEGYSVSREKKERFSLILESASTNQTSMYLCASRMTGGNEKLFFGSGTQLSVL.

The V call is TRBV2, the J call TRBJ2-7, with TRBD1 matching 7 bases. Trimming removed 1 base from V and 5 bases from J; junction bases left unmatched: 5. The CDR3 loop spans 14 amino acids. Per the germline V gene, CDR1 is SNHLY and CDR2 is FYNNEI. The CDR3 is CASSEGQGSHEQYF. The CDR3 region has the DNA TGTGCCAGCAGTGAAGGACAGGGTTCTCACGAGCAGTACTTC.

The rearrangement links TRBV3-1 (or the pseudogene TRBV3-2) to TRBJ2-5; possible D gene TRBD2, 6 bases. Germline CDR1 reads LGHDT; CDR2 reads YNNKEL (reference sequence). CDR3 length: 16 amino acids. V gave up 0 bases and J gave up 4 bases, with 15 bases separating them. The CDR3 DNA reads TGTGCCAGCAGCCAAGATGGAAGGGGACTCGGAGAGACCCAGTACTTC. Translated, it gives CASSQDGRGLGETQYF.

V gene TRBV27 combines with J gene TRBJ2-2, with 11 positions matching TRBD2. CDR3 length equals 20 residues. J gave up 1 base and V 6 bases, and 16 bases lay outside the gene matches. The germline gives CDR1 MNHEY, CDR2 SMNVEV (reference sequence). Here the CDR3 DNA reads TGTGCCAGCAGCCCTCCGGGACTAGCGGACGACATACAGAACACCGGGGAGCTGTTTTTT. As protein: CASSPPGLADDIQNTGELFF.

V and J are TRBV2 and TRBJ2-5; D ambiguous. Germline V lookup: CDR1 SNHLY, CDR2 FYNNEI. Trimming shortened V by 5 bases and J by 2 bases, and 12 bases separated the two germline ends. The length of the CDR3 is 14 residues. CDR3 amino acids: CASSRSTDQETQYF. Written as DNA, the CDR3 is TGTGCCAGCAGTCGAAGCACAGATCAAGAGACCCAGTACTTC. Looking up the rest from reference TRBV2 and TRBJ2-5 gives the full variable domain: EPEVTQTPSHQVTQMGQEVILRCVPISNHLYFYWYRQILGQKVEFLVSFYNNEISEKSEIFDDQFSVERPDGSNFTLKIRSTKLEDSAMYFCASSRSTDQETQYFGPGTRLLVL.

This clone has a handful of counts. The chain has TRBV18 and TRBJ2-7, with D maybe TRBD2 (5 bases). Germline CDR1 is KGHSH and CDR2 is LQKENI. This CDR3 has 15 amino acids. V shed 2 bases and J shed 6 bases, with 17 bases lying between them. CDR3 coding DNA: TGTGCCAGCTCACCAAAAGGGCCGGCGGAGGTCGAGCAGTACTTC. Residues: CASSPKGPAEVEQYF.

The rearrangement uses TRBV3-1 (or the pseudogene TRBV3-2) and TRBJ2-1; TRBD2 aligns across 7 bases. Trimming removed 0 bases from V and 10 bases from J; junction bases left unmatched: 15. The CDR3 extends over 17 amino acids. In germline, CDR1 is LGHDT, CDR2 YNNKEL (reference sequence). The CDR3 DNA follows: TGTGCCAGCAGCCAAGACCTAGCGGAGTCCCGTTTAAGCGAGCAGTTCTTC. This codes for CASSQDLAESRLSEQFF.

The gene calls are TRBV6-1 and TRBJ1-4, with D hard to call. The CDR3 runs to 14 residues. The ends were cut back, 3 bases at V and 8 bases at J, with 13 bases in the middle. Germline CDR1 reads MNHNS; CDR2 reads SASEGT. In nucleotides, the CDR3 is TGTGCCAGCAGTGAGAGTTATACGGTGGAAAAACTGTTTTTT. The encoded protein is CASSESYTVEKLFF.

The V and J genes are TRBV10-3 and TRBJ2-3; a weak D match, TRBD2 (5 bases). Trimming removed 6 bases at V and 2 bases at J, with 12 bases between. CDR1 and CDR2 from the germline V gene are ENHRY and SYGVKD. The CDR3 has 14 residues. DNA of the CDR3: TGTGCCATCAGCCTCGGACTTCTCACAGATACGCAGTATTTT. Its translation: CAISLGLLTDTQYF.

This clone was observed once. The rearrangement uses TRBV3-1 (or the pseudogene TRBV3-2) and TRBJ2-2; 9 nucleotides match TRBD1. CDR3 length equals 13 residues. Trimming took 4 bases from V and 6 from J; bases not matched to a gene: 0. Germline CDR1 is LGHDT and CDR2 is YNNKEL (reference sequence). The CDR3 region has the DNA TGTGCCAGCAGCCGACAGGGGGCCGGGGAGCTGTTTTTT. It codes for CASSRQGAGELFF.

This chain uses TRBV19 with TRBJ2-7; 12 nucleotides line up with TRBD2. The CDR3 consists of 17 residues. The germline CDR1 and CDR2 sequences are LNHDA and SQIVND (reference sequence). Trimming cost V 8 bases and J 2 bases; bases outside gene matches: 13. CDR3 coding DNA: TGTGCCAGTCCCAACCTTACTAGCGGGAGGCCGGCCTACGAGCAGTACTTC. Translating gives CASPNLTSGRPAYEQYF.

The chain recombines TRBV28 with TRBJ2-2; a weak D match, TRBD2 (5 bases). This CDR3 has 17 residues. Germline V lookup: CDR1 MDHEN, CDR2 SYDVKM. The germline V and J ends were trimmed by 2 bases and 7 bases, with 20 bases remaining between them. CDR3 sequence: CASSLPRTRRSGGELFF. CDR3 in DNA: TGTGCCAGCAGTTTACCTAGGACTCGAAGAAGTGGCGGGGAGCTGTTTTTT.

In this sample, this clone turned up a few times. This chain joins TRBV6-6 and TRBJ1-5, with D possibly matching TRBD1 (6 bases). CDR1 MNHNY and CDR2 SVGAGI come from the germline V gene (reference sequence). This CDR3 is 15 amino acids long. Trimming pared 2 bases from V and 6 bases from J, leaving 14 bases between. DNA for the CDR3: TGTGCCAGCAGTTACCCTGGGGAGGGGGGTCAGCCCCAGCATTTT. This encodes CASSYPGEGGQPQHF.

CDR3 sequence: CASSLGSGRPYEQYF. As DNA, the CDR3 is TGTGCCAGCAGCTTAGGTTCCGGGAGACCCTACGAGCAGTACTTC. The chain has TRBV11-2 and TRBJ2-7, with D tentatively TRBD2 (6 bases). The CDR3 totals 15 residues. Germline CDR1 is SGHAT and CDR2 is FQNNGV. V shed 1 base and J shed 2 bases, with 12 bases lying between them.

V gene TRBV5-5 combines with J gene TRBJ2-7, with 7 bases lining up with TRBD1. The CDR3 length is 16 residues. Unmatched junction bases numbered 7, after V lost 0 bases and J lost 1 base. From germline, CDR1 is SGHKS and CDR2 YYEKEE (reference sequence). The CDR3 protein is CASSLATGPKSYEQYF. Written as DNA, the CDR3 is TGTGCCAGCAGCTTGGCGACAGGGCCCAAGTCCTACGAGCAGTACTTC.

The gene calls are TRBV5-5 and TRBJ2-3; D is ambiguous. The germline V gene has CDR1 SGHKS and CDR2 YYEKEE (reference sequence). The CDR3 loop spans 13 amino acids. V lost 3 bases and J lost 2, with 7 bases in between. For the CDR3, the DNA is TGTGCCAGCAGCTCCCTTAACACAGATACGCAGTATTTT. Encoded protein: CASSSLNTDTQYF.

The chain carries TRBV29-1 and TRBJ2-3; D is unclear. Trimming shortened V by 4 bases and J by 0 bases, and 8 bases separated the two germline ends. This CDR3 contains 13 residues. Germline values: CDR1 SQVTM, CDR2 ANQGSEA. The CDR3 nucleotides read TGCAGCGTTGCCAGGTCTAGCACAGATACGCAGTATTTT. It yields the protein CSVARSSTDTQYF.

The chain uses TRBV28 and TRBJ1-1, with D perhaps matching TRBD1 (5 bases). Trimming took 3 bases from V and 7 from J, leaving 12 bases between them. Germline assignment: CDR1 MDHEN and CDR2 SYDVKM. This CDR3 spans 13 amino acids. The CDR3 protein is CASSLGGGHEAFF. The CDR3 bases are TGTGCCAGCAGTTTGGGGGGTGGCCATGAAGCTTTCTTT. Full variable domain (rest looked up from reference TRBV28 and TRBJ1-1): DVKVTQSSRYLVKRTGEKVFLECVQDMDHENMFWYRQDPGLGLRLIYFSYDVKMKEKGDIPEGYSVSREKKERFSLILESASTNQTSMYLCASSLGGGHEAFFGQGTRLTVV.